A selection of T cell receptor beta chains follows, all from one sample in a study of tumor-infiltrating lymphocytes in primary liver carcinoma. One entry per CDR3 protein results from TCRdb running MiXCR on the multiplex PCR reads. The repertoire holds 110,000 or so distinct CDR3 sequences, with approximately 80% as singletons. The sequenced sample was liver tumor tissue from sampling region 3. Every receptor here comes from a middle-aged man with primary liver carcinoma and hepatitis B virus infection. Both conserved end residues are part of each CDR3. The D gene is left open where the match is weak. Clone size is shown for a subset of rows, as once, few, many or a class of expanded clone.

j_call | v_call | clone_size | d_call | cdr3_nt | cdr3_aa
TRBJ1-1 | TRBV28 | many | TRBD1 | TGTGCCACCGGACAGGGAAAGGACACTGAAGCTTTCTTT | CATGQGKDTEAFF
TRBJ2-7 | TRBV5-4 | once | NA | TGTGCCAGCAGCTCCATGCAGGACTACGAGCTGTACTTC | CASSSMQDYELYF
TRBJ2-7 | TRBV12-3/TRBV12-4 | NA | NA | TGTGCCAGCAGTTACACCCATTCATACGGGCAGTACTTC | CASSYTHSYGQYF
TRBJ2-7 | TRBV2 | NA | NA | TGTGCCAGCAGTGAGAGTGGACAGCGTCTTTTCGGCGAGCAGTACTTC | CASSESGQRLFGEQYF
TRBJ1-1 | TRBV29-1 | NA | NA | TGTAGCGTTCGATGGCGCGCGACCGAAGCTTTCTTT | CSVRWRATEAFF
TRBJ2-1 | TRBV4-2 | NA | NA | TGTGACAGCAGCCAAGATCTAGTGGGGGAGGTCGGATACAATAAGCAGTTCTTC | CDSSQDLVGEVGYNKQFF
TRBJ2-6 | TRBV10-3 | NA | TRBD1 | TGTGCCATCGGGGGACAGGGATCCTCTGGGGCCAACGTCCTGATTTTC | CAIGGQGSSGANVLIF
TRBJ2-3 | TRBV29-1 | NA | TRBD2 | TGCAGCGTTGTTGGACTAGCGGACACAGATACGCAGTATTTT | CSVVGLADTDTQYF
TRBJ2-1 | TRBV29-1 | NA | NA | TGCGGCGCTCACTGTCCGACCGACAATGAGCAGTTCTTC | CGAHCPTDNEQFF
TRBJ2-3 | TRBV29-1 | NA | TRBD2 | TGCAGCGTCTCCAGGACTAGCAGTCGGGGAGATACGCAGTATTTT | CSVSRTSSRGDTQYF
TRBJ2-1 | TRBV14 | NA | TRBD2 | TGTGACAGTAGCGCCGTAGCGGGATGGGTAAACAATGAGCAGTTCTTC | CDSSAVAGWVNNEQFF
TRBJ1-5 | TRBV6-1 | NA | NA | TGTGCCAGCAGTGAAGGGGGAAATGATCAGCCTCGGCATTTT | CASSEGGNDQPRHF
TRBJ1-2 | TRBV6-5 | NA | NA | TGTGCCAGCACCGATGGGATAGGCTACACATTC | CASTDGIGYTF
TRBJ2-1 | TRBV7-9 | NA | TRBD2 | TGTGCCGGCAGGCGGACTAGCGGACAACTAAACTACAATGAGCAGTTCTTC | CAGRRTSGQLNYNEQFF
TRBJ2-3 | TRBV4-2 | NA | TRBD2 | TGTGCCAGCAGCCAAGATGGCGGGAGGGTAGATATGCAGTATTTT | CASSQDGGRVDMQYF
TRBJ1-5 | TRBV4-2 | NA | NA | TGTGCCAGCAGCCAGGGGACAAGGGGCATCACGAATAGCAATCAGCCCCAACATTTT | CASSQGTRGITNSNQPQHF
TRBJ2-5 | TRBV28 | NA | NA | TGTGCCAGCAGTTCGGGTGAGACCCAGGACTTC | CASSSGETQDF
TRBJ1-2 | TRBV29-1 | many | NA | TGCAGCGCCCGGACCGCAAGCGGCTACACCTTC | CSARTASGYTF
TRBJ2-7 | TRBV11-1 | NA | NA | TGTGCCAACAGCCTGCGCGTCAGGGCGTCCCTGGGGGTACAGTACTTC | CANSLRVRASLGVQYF
TRBJ2-1 | TRBV6-6 | NA | NA | TGTGCCAACAGTTGCTCGACTGGTTCCTACGATGAGCAGTTCTTC | CANSCSTGSYDEQFF
TRBJ2-5 | TRBV12-5 | NA | NA | TGTGCTAGTGGTTTGGTATGGGAAGAGACCCAGTGCTTC | CASGLVWEETQCF
TRBJ2-1 | TRBV7-3 | NA | TRBD2 | TGTGCCAGCGCTGAGCGGGGCTTTTACAATGAGCAGTTCTTC | CASAERGFYNEQFF
TRBJ2-2 | TRBV12-3/TRBV12-4 | NA | NA | TGTGCCAATAGACCTACAGGGTCTGGGGAGCTGTTTTTT | CANRPTGSGELFF
TRBJ1-2 | TRBV4-1 | few | NA | TGCGCCAGCAGCCAAGGGGGCAGGAACTATGGCTACACCTTC | CASSQGGRNYGYTF
TRBJ2-2 | TRBV20-1 | NA | TRBD2 | TGCAGTGCTCGTGGACTAGCGGGAGGGGAAATCGGGGAGCTGTTTTTT | CSARGLAGGEIGELFF
TRBJ1-1 | TRBV10-3 | NA | NA | TGTGACATCACTGACCAGTCCCGGGGTGTCACTGAAGCTTTCTTT | CDITDQSRGVTEAFF
TRBJ2-7 | TRBV4-3 | NA | NA | TGCGCAAACAGCCAAGAGGCGGGGAGCAGATACGACGAGCAGTACTTC | CANSQEAGSRYDEQYF
TRBJ2-1 | TRBV6-1 | NA | TRBD2 | TGTGCTAGCAGTCGAAAGGGAAGCGGGGATTGGAATAAGCAGTTCTTC | CASSRKGSGDWNKQFF
TRBJ2-7 | TRBV28 | NA | TRBD1 | TGTGCCAGCAGAACGACAGGGGCCTACGAGCAATACTTC | CASRTTGAYEQYF
TRBJ2-5 | TRBV5-1 | many | TRBD2 | TGCGCCAGCAGCCAACCGGGACTACTACAAGAGACCCAGTACTTC | CASSQPGLLQETQYF
TRBJ2-5 | TRBV29-1 | few | TRBD1 | TGCAGTTTGCGGGACAGGGGAGAGACCCAGTACTTC | CSLRDRGETQYF
TRBJ2-3 | TRBV11-1 | NA | NA | TGTGTCAGCAGCTCTGGGGGAAGTTCTGTTGGAGCCTGCACAGATACGCAGTATTTT | CVSSSGGSSVGACTDTQYF
TRBJ2-1 | TRBV24-1 | NA | NA | TGTACCACCAGTAGATTGGGCACCTACAATGAGCAGTTCTTC | CTTSRLGTYNEQFF
TRBJ2-7 | TRBV28 | NA | NA | TGTGCCAGCAGTCCTCGACAGGAGTACTACAAACAGTATTTC | CASSPRQEYYKQYF
TRBJ1-1 | TRBV12-5 | NA | NA | TGTGCTAGTGGTTTGCCTAATAACCGGGACAAGGACACTGAAGCTTTCTTT | CASGLPNNRDKDTEAFF
TRBJ1-2 | TRBV6-5 | NA | NA | TGTGCCAGCAGATCAACAGTCTATGCCTACACCTTC | CASRSTVYAYTF
TRBJ2-3 | TRBV30 | NA | NA | TGTGCCTGGGGAATCGGCGTTAGCAGAGATACGCAGTATTTT | CAWGIGVSRDTQYF
TRBJ1-6 | TRBV20-1 | NA | NA | TGCAGTGCTCCCACTCCTGGGGGGGAGGATTCACCCCTCCACTTT | CSAPTPGGEDSPLHF
TRBJ2-5 | TRBV5-1 | NA | NA | TGCGTCAGCAGCTTCGACAAGACCCAGCACTTC | CVSSFDKTQHF